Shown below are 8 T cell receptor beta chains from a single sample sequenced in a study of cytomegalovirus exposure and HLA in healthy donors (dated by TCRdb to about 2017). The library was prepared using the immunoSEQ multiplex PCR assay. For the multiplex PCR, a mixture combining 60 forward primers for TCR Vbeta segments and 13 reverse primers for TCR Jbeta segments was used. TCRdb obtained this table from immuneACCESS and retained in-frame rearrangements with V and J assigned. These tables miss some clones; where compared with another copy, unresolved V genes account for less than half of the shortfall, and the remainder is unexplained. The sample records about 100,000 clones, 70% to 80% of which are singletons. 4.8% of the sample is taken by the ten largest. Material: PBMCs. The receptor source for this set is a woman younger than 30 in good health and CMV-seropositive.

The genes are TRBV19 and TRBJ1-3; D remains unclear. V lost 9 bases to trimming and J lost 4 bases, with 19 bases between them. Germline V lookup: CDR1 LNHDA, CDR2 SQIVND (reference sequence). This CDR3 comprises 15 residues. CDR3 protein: CASYPGYSGGNTIYF. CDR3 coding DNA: TGTGCCAGCTACCCAGGCTACAGTGGAGGAAACACCATATATTTT.

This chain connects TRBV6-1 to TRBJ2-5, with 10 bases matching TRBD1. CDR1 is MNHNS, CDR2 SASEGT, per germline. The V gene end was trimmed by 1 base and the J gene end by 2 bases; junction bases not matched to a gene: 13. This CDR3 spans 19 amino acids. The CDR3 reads CASSEVIAGQGKPQETQYF. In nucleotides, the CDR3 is TGTGCCAGCAGTGAAGTAATCGCGGGACAGGGGAAACCTCAAGAGACCCAGTACTTC.

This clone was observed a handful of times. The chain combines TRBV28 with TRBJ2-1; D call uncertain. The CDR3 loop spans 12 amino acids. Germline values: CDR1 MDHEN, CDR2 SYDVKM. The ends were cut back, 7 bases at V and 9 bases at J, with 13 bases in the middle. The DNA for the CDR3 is TGTGCCAGCACCACCCTAGATTCTGAGCAGTTCTTC. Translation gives CASTTLDSEQFF.

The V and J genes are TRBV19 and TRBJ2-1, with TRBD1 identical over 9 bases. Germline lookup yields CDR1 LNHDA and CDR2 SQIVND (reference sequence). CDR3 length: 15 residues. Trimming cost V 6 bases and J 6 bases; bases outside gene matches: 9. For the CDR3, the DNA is TGTGCCAGTAGCCCACAGGGGGCGTTTGGCAATGAGCAGTTCTTC. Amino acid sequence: CASSPQGAFGNEQFF.

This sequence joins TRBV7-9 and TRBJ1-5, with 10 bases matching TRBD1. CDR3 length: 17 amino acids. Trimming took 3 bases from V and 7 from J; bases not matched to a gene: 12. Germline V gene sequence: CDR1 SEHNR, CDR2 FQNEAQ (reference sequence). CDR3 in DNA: TGTGCCAGCAGCTTGGGGGGAGGGACAGGGGAGTGGCAGCCCCAGCATTTT. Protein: CASSLGGGTGEWQPQHF.

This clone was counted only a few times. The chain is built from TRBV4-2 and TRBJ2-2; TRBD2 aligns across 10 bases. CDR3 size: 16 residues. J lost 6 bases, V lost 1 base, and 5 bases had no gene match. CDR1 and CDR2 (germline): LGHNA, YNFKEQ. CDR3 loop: CASSQGVAGGAGELFF. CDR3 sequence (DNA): TGTGCCAGCAGCCAAGGAGTAGCGGGAGGCGCCGGGGAGCTGTTTTTT.

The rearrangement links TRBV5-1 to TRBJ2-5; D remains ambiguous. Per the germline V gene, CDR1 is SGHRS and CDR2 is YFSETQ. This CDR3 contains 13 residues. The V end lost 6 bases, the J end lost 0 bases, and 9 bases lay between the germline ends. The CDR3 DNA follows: TGCGCCAGCACTCGCAACTACCAAGAGACCCAGTACTTC. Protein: CASTRNYQETQYF.

CDR3 sequence reads: CASNSGSGNEQFF. The CDR3 bases are TGTGCCAGCAATAGCGGGAGCGGCAATGAGCAGTTCTTC. The chain recombines TRBV6-5 with TRBJ2-1; 9 nucleotides line up with TRBD2. Per germline, CDR1 MNHEY and CDR2 SVGAGI. V shed 7 bases and J 6 bases; nucleotides not matched to a gene: 4. This CDR3 has 13 amino acids.